The 29 T cell receptor beta chains below were found in one sample sequenced in a study of blood T cell repertoires in COVID-19. TCRdb keeps only in-frame clones here, not all; method: immunoSEQ multiplex PCR. Of 160,000 or so clones listed, 89% are singletons. The sequenced sample consisted of peripheral blood. The receptors stem from a man aged 60 to 75 with acute or convalescent COVID-19.

This clone appeared a single time. The chain links TRBV4-1 to TRBJ2-1; 8 bases map to TRBD2. The J segment lost 4 bases and the V segment lost 2 bases, leaving 10 bases of the junction unmatched. CDR1 MGHRA and CDR2 YSYEKL come from the germline V gene. The CDR3 totals 17 residues. The CDR3: CASSQKSAASGYNEQFF. The CDR3 nucleotides read TGCGCCAGCAGCCAAAAAAGCGCGGCTAGCGGGTACAATGAGCAGTTCTTC.

The gene calls are TRBV30 and TRBJ1-3; D unresolved. Germline V gives CDR1 GTSNPN, CDR2 SVGIG (reference sequence). This CDR3 comprises 17 residues. V dropped 0 bases and J dropped 0 bases, with 15 bases sitting between them. For the CDR3, the DNA is TGTGCCTGGAGTGTCCCCGGGCCGGGATACTCTGGAAACACCATATATTTT. Protein product: CAWSVPGPGYSGNTIYF.

The chain couples TRBV2 to TRBJ2-3; TRBD2 matches at 14 bases. From germline, CDR1 is SNHLY and CDR2 FYNNEI. The CDR3 consists of 18 residues. V lost 5 bases and J lost 6; bases outside the gene matches: 13. The CDR3 loop reads CASSKRGLAGENMDTQYF. CDR3 DNA sequence: TGTGCCAGCAGTAAGAGGGGACTAGCGGGGGAGAACATGGATACGCAGTATTTT.

A single count supports this clone. The rearrangement joins TRBV5-1 to TRBJ1-1, with TRBD1 matching 9 bases. J was trimmed by 5 bases and V by 0 bases; bases with no gene match: 5. This CDR3 has 15 residues. Per the germline V gene, CDR1 is SGHRS and CDR2 is YFSETQ. The CDR3 reads CASSLEGQGRTEAFF. DNA for the CDR3: TGCGCCAGCAGCTTGGAGGGACAGGGTAGGACTGAAGCTTTCTTT.

CDR3 region: CASSDGSVRLLTNYGYTF. The CDR3 region has the DNA TGTGCCAGCAGTGACGGTTCAGTCCGACTTTTAACTAACTATGGCTACACCTTC. The chain combines TRBV2 with TRBJ1-2; D unresolved. CDR1 and CDR2 from the germline V gene are SNHLY and FYNNEI. V lost 3 bases to trimming and J lost 0 bases, with 20 bases between them. The length of the CDR3 is 18 residues.

This clone occurred once. The rearrangement links TRBV7-2 to TRBJ2-3; 8 nucleotides match TRBD2. Germline V lookup: CDR1 SGHTA, CDR2 FQGNSA. The CDR3 is made up of 16 amino acids. J gave up 5 bases and V 0 bases, and 7 bases lay outside the gene matches. The CDR3 DNA follows: TGTGCCAGCAGCTTAGCGGGAACGGGGGGGCAAGATACGCAGTATTTT. As protein: CASSLAGTGGQDTQYF.

The chain uses TRBV5-4 and TRBJ2-1, with TRBD2 as a possible D gene (6 bases). CDR3 length: 16 residues. Trimming removed 0 bases at V and 1 base at J, with 11 bases between. CDR1 and CDR2 from the germline V gene are SGHNT and YYREEE (reference sequence). The CDR3 loop is CASSLGSGGSYNEQFF. CDR3 in DNA: TGTGCCAGCAGCTTGGGGTCCGGGGGATCCTACAATGAGCAGTTCTTC.

A single count supports this clone. V is TRBV14 and J is TRBJ1-1, with D unclear. This CDR3 has 15 residues. The V gene lost 0 bases and the J gene lost 1 base, with 9 bases spanning the gap. The V gene's germline CDR1 is SGHDN and CDR2 FVKESK. DNA for the CDR3: TGTGCCAGCAGCCAAGAGGGGAGGGAGAACACTGAAGCTTTCTTT. The encoded protein is CASSQEGRENTEAFF.

The V call is TRBV6-2 or TRBV6-3, the J call TRBJ2-7, with D tentatively TRBD2 (6 bases). Germline V gives CDR1 MNHEY, CDR2 SVGEGT. V lost 2 bases, J lost 2 bases, and 16 bases lay in between. This CDR3 is built from 16 residues. CDR3 residues: CASSYVVRTGAYEQYF. In nucleotides, the CDR3 is TGTGCCAGCAGTTACGTAGTTAGGACGGGGGCCTACGAGCAGTACTTC.

The V gene is TRBV12-1, the J gene TRBJ1-6. TRBV12-1 is reported as a pseudogene. The length of the CDR3 is 15 residues. CDR3 DNA sequence: TGTGCCAGCAGCTTTGTGAGGGACTTCAATTCACCCCTCCACTTT. This sequence encodes CASSFVRDFNSPLHF.

This clone was counted between two and nine times. The gene calls are TRBV11-2 and TRBJ1-2; TRBD1 matches 10 bases. CDR1 and CDR2 from the germline V gene are SGHAT and FQNNGV. This CDR3 has 16 residues. V trimming: 5 bases; J trimming: 5 bases; junction bases outside the gene matches: 11. CDR3 nucleotide sequence: TGTGCCAGCAGCCCCGGAGCGGGACAGGGGCAGTATGGCTACACCTTC. Its protein product is CASSPGAGQGQYGYTF.

The genes are TRBV6-5 and TRBJ1-4; 8 bases are a match to TRBD1. CDR3 length equals 10 residues. Trimming at V came to 9 bases and at J to 11 bases, leaving 2 bases not matched to a gene. In germline, CDR1 is MNHEY, CDR2 SVGAGI. The CDR3 here is CARDRAKLFF. CDR3 coding DNA: TGTGCCAGGGACAGGGCGAAACTGTTTTTT.

This chain connects TRBV3-1 (or the pseudogene TRBV3-2) to TRBJ1-2; D is perhaps TRBD1 (6 bases). Per the germline V gene, CDR1 is LGHDT and CDR2 is YNNKEL (reference sequence). The CDR3 consists of 14 residues. The germline V and J ends were trimmed by 4 bases and 7 bases, with 16 bases remaining between them. DNA of the CDR3: TGTGCCAGCAGCCCTCTCGGGGGGGGCGGTGGCTACACCTTC. Amino acids: CASSPLGGGGGYTF.

The V and J genes are TRBV18 and TRBJ2-4; TRBD2 matches 7 bases. V shed 2 bases, J shed 4 bases, and the junction held 2 bases outside the gene matches. Germline loops: CDR1 KGHSH, CDR2 LQKENI. The CDR3 has 14 amino acids. The CDR3 sequence is CASSPSGDKNIQYF. CDR3 nucleotide sequence: TGTGCCAGCTCACCAAGCGGGGATAAAAACATTCAGTACTTC. The complete variable domain, with remaining parts taken from reference TRBV18 and TRBJ2-4, reads NAGVMQNPRHLVRRRGQEARLRCSPMKGHSHVYWYRQLPEEGLKFMVYLQKENIIDESGMPKERFSAEFPKEGPSILRIQQVVRGDSAAYFCASSPSGDKNIQYFGAGTRLSVL.

V and J are TRBV7-8 and TRBJ2-7, with a possible D match to TRBD1 (5 bases). V lost 8 bases, J lost 2 bases, and 13 bases lay in between. The V gene's germline CDR1 is SGHVS and CDR2 FQNEAQ. The CDR3 totals 13 residues. The CDR3 region has the DNA TGTGCCAGCCTCCAGGACAACACCTACGAGCAGTACTTC. This translates into CASLQDNTYEQYF.

V is TRBV11-2 and J is TRBJ2-7; the D is unclear. The CDR3 loop spans 13 amino acids. The V gene lost 1 base and the J gene lost 1 base, with 5 bases spanning the gap. CDR1 is SGHAT and CDR2 is FQNNGV in the germline V gene. The CDR3 sequence: CASSLAQSYEQYF. In nucleotides, the CDR3 is TGTGCCAGCAGCTTAGCTCAGTCCTACGAGCAGTACTTC. The whole variable domain, filled in from reference TRBV11-2 and TRBJ2-7, reads EAGVAQSPRYKIIEKRQSVAFWCNPISGHATLYWYQQILGQGPKLLIQFQNNGVVDDSQLPKDRFSAERLKGVDSTLKIQPAKLEDSAVYLCASSLAQSYEQYFGPGTRLTVT.

The chain employs TRBV5-1 and TRBJ1-6, with no clear D. Per germline, CDR1 SGHRS and CDR2 YFSETQ. V lost 5 bases to trimming and J lost 4 bases, with 13 bases between them. The CDR3 extends over 15 amino acids. Here the CDR3 reads CASRGSGDYNSPLHF. The CDR3 DNA sequence: TGCGCCAGCAGGGGTTCAGGTGATTATAATTCACCCCTCCACTTT. Looking up the rest from reference TRBV5-1 and TRBJ1-6 gives the full variable domain: KAGVTQTPRYLIKTRGQQVTLSCSPISGHRSVSWYQQTPGQGLQFLFEYFSETQRNKGNFPGRFSGRQFSNSRSEMNVSTLELGDSALYLCASRGSGDYNSPLHFGNGTRLTVT.

CDR3 region: CASSQDQGVRSNQPQHF. The CDR3 nucleotides are TGTGCCAGCAGCCAAGATCAAGGGGTGCGGAGCAATCAGCCCCAGCATTTT. The chain is built from TRBV4-2 and TRBJ1-5; D is possibly TRBD1 (5 bases). Germline CDR1 reads LGHNA; CDR2 reads YNFKEQ. V was pared by 0 bases and J by 1 base, with 13 bases between. The CDR3 length is 17 residues.

This chain joins TRBV6-4 and TRBJ1-1; 8 bases are a match to TRBD1. V dropped 4 bases and J dropped 6; count of bases not matched to a gene: 7. CDR1 is MRHNA, CDR2 SNTAGT, per germline. The CDR3 totals 14 residues. In DNA form, the CDR3 reads TGTGCCAGCAGTGTCTCACTGGGACAGGCTGAAGCTTTCTTT. Its protein product is CASSVSLGQAEAFF.

This clone was observed once. The same CDR3 also results from other DNA sequences found in this sample. The genes are TRBV13 and TRBJ1-5; D possibly corresponds to TRBD1 (5 bases). This CDR3 region has 14 residues. The germline V gene encodes CDR1 PRHDT and CDR2 FYEKMQ (reference sequence). V lost 0 bases and J 2 bases, leaving 5 bases between the germline ends. CDR3 bases: TGTGCCAGCAGCTTAGGACAGGGCAATCAGCCCCAGCATTTT. The encoded protein is CASSLGQGNQPQHF.

The chain's CDR3 is CASSVGHLNTEAFF. In DNA form, the CDR3 reads TGTGCCAGCAGCGTAGGCCACTTGAACACTGAAGCTTTCTTT. The chain recombines TRBV9 with TRBJ1-1; D remains ambiguous. Germline V gene sequence: CDR1 SGDLS, CDR2 YYNGEE. The V gene lost 0 bases and the J gene lost 0 bases, with 6 bases spanning the gap. This CDR3 is built from 14 residues.

The chain joins TRBV7-9 to TRBJ1-2, with D possibly matching TRBD1 (5 bases). CDR1 is SEHNR, CDR2 FQNEAQ, per germline (reference sequence). CDR3 length equals 15 residues. The V end lost 2 bases, the J end lost 5 bases, and 15 bases lay between the germline ends. The CDR3: CASSLWGERGYGYTF. DNA for the CDR3: TGTGCCAGCAGCTTATGGGGGGAGCGGGGATATGGCTACACCTTC.

This clone was counted a few times. The rearrangement links TRBV25-1 to TRBJ1-4; D possibly corresponds to TRBD1 (6 bases). The CDR3 has 15 residues. Germline lookup yields CDR1 MGHDK and CDR2 SYGVNS. V lost 3 bases, J lost 2 bases, and 10 bases lay in between. CDR3 coding DNA: TGTGCCAGCAGTGACAGGGGTGTCACTAATGAAAAACTGTTTTTT. Protein sequence: CASSDRGVTNEKLFF.

The CDR3 bases are TGTGCCAGCAGCTTCCGTTCAGGGGTTGCGACTAATGAAAAACTGTTTTTT. As protein: CASSFRSGVATNEKLFF. The rearrangement links TRBV7-2 to TRBJ1-4; D may be TRBD1 (6 bases). This CDR3 comprises 17 residues. Trimming shortened V by 3 bases and J by 2 bases, and 16 bases separated the two germline ends. The V gene's germline CDR1 is SGHTA and CDR2 FQGNSA. Full variable domain (missing parts from reference TRBV7-2 and TRBJ1-4): GAGVSQSPSNKVTEKGKDVELRCDPISGHTALYWYRQSLGQGLEFLIYFQGNSAPDKSGLPSDRFSAERTGGSVSTLTIQRTQQEDSAVYLCASSFRSGVATNEKLFFGSGTQLSVL.

This sequence joins TRBV7-8 and TRBJ2-7; 7 bases are a match to TRBD2. Germline CDR1 reads SGHVS; CDR2 reads FQNEAQ. J gave up 3 bases and V 5 bases, and 7 bases lay outside the gene matches. CDR3 size: 14 residues. The CDR3 loop reads CASSIRGVDYEQYF. The CDR3 coding sequence is TGTGCCAGCAGCATCCGGGGGGTCGACTACGAGCAGTACTTC.

J is TRBJ2-3 and V is TRBV6-4, with D possibly TRBD1 on 5 matching bases. The CDR3 is made up of 14 amino acids. Germline V gene data show CDR1 as MRHNA and CDR2 as SNTAGT. With 5 bases removed from V and 3 bases from J, the gap between germline ends came to 12 bases. In DNA, the CDR3 is TGTGCCAGCAGTCCGACAGCCTTTACAGATACGCAGTATTTT. Amino acids: CASSPTAFTDTQYF.

The chain is built from TRBV5-1 and TRBJ2-2; 8 bases agree with TRBD1. Trimming removed 5 bases from V and 1 base from J; junction bases left unmatched: 7. The CDR3 has 16 amino acids. CDR1 and CDR2 from the germline V gene are SGHRS and YFSETQ. For the CDR3, the DNA is TGCGCCAGCAGGGGAGCAGGGGGCCTGAACACCGGGGAGCTGTTTTTT. Its translation is CASRGAGGLNTGELFF.

This clone was seen once. This chain joins TRBV15 and TRBJ2-1, with 9 positions matching TRBD2. V dropped 6 bases and J dropped 4; count of bases not matched to a gene: 4. CDR1 is LNHNV, CDR2 YYDKDF, per germline (reference sequence). This CDR3 has 14 amino acids. CDR3 bases: TGTGCCACCAGTCGGACTAGCGAGTACAATGAGCAGTTCTTC. This gives the protein CATSRTSEYNEQFF.

The CDR3 region has the DNA TGTGCCAGCAGCTTACTCCAGGGGCTTAATGAAAAACTGTTTTTT. This codes for CASSLLQGLNEKLFF. J is TRBJ1-4 and V is TRBV7-9; maybe TRBD1 (6 bases). The V end was cut by 2 bases, the J end by 4 bases, with 11 bases between. CDR1 SEHNR and CDR2 FQNEAQ come from the germline V gene (reference sequence). The CDR3 consists of 15 residues.